The 16 T cell receptor beta chains below come from one sample, sequenced in a study of lymphopenia after photon versus proton radiotherapy. Sequencing used immunoSEQ multiplex PCR; TCRdb keeps in-frame clones, though not all of them. Here the sample spans over 35,000 clones, approximately 86% being singletons. The sample in question was peripheral blood, obtained from a patient treated with proton-based radiotherapy. These receptors were collected from a woman in her seventies with pancreatic cancer. Some clones in this sample may be carry-over from other donors' samples.

The rearrangement links TRBV27 to TRBJ1-5; D gene ambiguous. Germline V CDR1 and CDR2: MNHEY, SMNVEV (reference sequence). Trimming stripped 2 bases from V and 1 base from J, with 12 bases between. There are 16 residues in the CDR3. CDR3 coding DNA: TGTGCCAGCAGTTTAGAGCCACTTGGCAGCAATCAGCCCCAGCATTTT. Translation gives CASSLEPLGSNQPQHF.

The chain joins TRBV28 to TRBJ1-2; tentative D call: TRBD1 (6 bases). Germline assignment: CDR1 MDHEN and CDR2 SYDVKM. The V gene lost 5 bases and the J gene lost 10 bases, with 20 bases spanning the gap. CDR3 length: 14 amino acids. The CDR3 reads CASSRQVNILFYTF. For the CDR3, the DNA is TGTGCCAGCAGTCGACAGGTGAACATCCTTTTCTACACCTTC.

The rearrangement joins TRBV27 to TRBJ1-3, with 9 nucleotides matching TRBD1. The CDR3 sequence is 16 residues long. J lost 3 bases, V lost 6 bases, and 9 bases had no gene match. Per the germline V gene, CDR1 is MNHEY and CDR2 is SMNVEV (reference sequence). CDR3 sequence: CASSATGGPGGNTIYF. CDR3 DNA sequence: TGTGCCAGCAGCGCTACAGGGGGCCCGGGTGGAAACACCATATATTTT.

The chain links TRBV11-2 to TRBJ2-1; D is ambiguous. This CDR3 has 12 residues. CDR1 SGHAT and CDR2 FQNNGV come from the germline V gene. Trimming removed 5 bases at V and 9 bases at J, with 11 bases between. CDR3 nucleotides: TGTGCCAGCAGCCGAACAGAGGCTGAGCAGTTCTTC. As protein: CASSRTEAEQFF.

The rearrangement links TRBV30 to TRBJ2-3; D might be TRBD1 (5 bases). The CDR3 covers 16 residues. The V and J ends lost 0 bases and 3 bases respectively, with 16 bases between them. The V gene's germline CDR1 is GTSNPN and CDR2 SVGIG (reference sequence). CDR3 sequence: CAWSVPRVSATDTQYF. The CDR3 DNA sequence: TGTGCCTGGAGTGTACCCAGGGTTTCTGCTACAGATACGCAGTATTTT.

This sequence joins TRBV5-6 and TRBJ2-3; D gene ambiguous. This CDR3 contains 13 residues. The germline V gene has CDR1 SGHDT and CDR2 YYEEEE. V lost 3 bases and J 3 bases, leaving 8 bases between the germline ends. The CDR3 spells CASSYPATDTQYF. The CDR3 bases are TGTGCCAGCAGCTACCCCGCAACAGATACGCAGTATTTT.

This rearrangement joins TRBV5-5 to TRBJ1-1, with D perhaps matching TRBD1 (5 bases). Germline loops: CDR1 SGHKS, CDR2 YYEKEE (reference sequence). V was cut by 9 bases and J by 1 base, with 16 bases left in between. The CDR3 consists of 14 residues. This chain's CDR3 is CATLRGDSNTEAFF. The CDR3 DNA reads TGTGCCACCCTAAGGGGCGATTCGAACACTGAAGCTTTCTTT.

This chain connects TRBV28 to TRBJ2-1, with no clear D. CDR1 is MDHEN and CDR2 is SYDVKM in the germline V gene. The CDR3 has 14 residues. V lost 2 bases and J 1 base, leaving 6 bases between the germline ends. CDR3 sequence: CASSLPQSYNEQFF. In nucleotides, the CDR3 is TGTGCCAGCAGTTTACCTCAGTCCTACAATGAGCAGTTCTTC.

The chain combines TRBV5-1 with TRBJ1-6, with 11 bases aligning to TRBD1. With 1 base clipped from V and 2 bases from J, the junction kept 8 bases outside the gene matches. This CDR3 spans 19 amino acids. Looked up from germline, CDR1 is SGHRS and CDR2 is YFSETQ. The CDR3 region is CASSLSGQGANTYNSPLHF. The CDR3 nucleotides are TGCGCCAGCAGCTTGAGTGGACAGGGGGCGAATACCTATAATTCACCCCTCCACTTT.

This clone was picked up one time. V is TRBV5-1 and J is TRBJ2-2; D might be TRBD1 (6 bases). The CDR3 spans 15 residues. Per germline, CDR1 SGHRS and CDR2 YFSETQ. Trimming shortened V by 6 bases and J by 0 bases, and 12 bases separated the two germline ends. The CDR3 nucleotides are TGCGCCAGCACCATAGGACAGTCGAACACCGGGGAGCTGTTTTTT. Its protein is CASTIGQSNTGELFF. The entire variable domain, with the rest obtained from reference TRBV5-1 and TRBJ2-2, is as follows: KAGVTQTPRYLIKTRGQQVTLSCSPISGHRSVSWYQQTPGQGLQFLFEYFSETQRNKGNFPGRFSGRQFSNSRSEMNVSTLELGDSALYLCASTIGQSNTGELFFGEGSRLTVL.

This chain links TRBV5-1 with TRBJ2-5; the match to TRBD1 covers 11 bases. CDR3 size: 15 residues. V shed 3 bases and J 4 bases; nucleotides not matched to a gene: 5. The germline gives CDR1 SGHRS, CDR2 YFSETQ. CDR3 bases: TGCGCCAGCAGCTCCGGACAGGGGGCATTAGAGACCCAGTACTTC. Translated, it gives CASSSGQGALETQYF.

The J gene is TRBJ2-2, the V gene TRBV2; TRBD2 agrees at 11 bases. Trimming cost V 8 bases and J 0 bases; bases outside gene matches: 2. The length of the CDR3 is 15 residues. CDR1 is SNHLY, CDR2 FYNNEI, per germline. The CDR3 bases are TGTGCCAGCCGACTAGCGGGAACGAACACCGGGGAGCTGTTTTTT. It specifies CASRLAGTNTGELFF.

The chain is built from TRBV28 and TRBJ1-2; the D is unclear. The germline V gene encodes CDR1 MDHEN and CDR2 SYDVKM. The CDR3 is made up of 14 amino acids. The V end lost 2 bases, the J end lost 3 bases, and 10 bases lay between the germline ends. CDR3 in amino acids: CASSLAGRHYGYTF. The CDR3 DNA follows: TGTGCCAGCAGTTTAGCTGGGCGGCACTATGGCTACACCTTC.

V gene TRBV7-2 combines with J gene TRBJ1-1, with TRBD1 matching 7 bases. The CDR3 covers 14 residues. With 5 bases clipped from V and 5 bases from J, the junction kept 8 bases outside the gene matches. From germline, CDR1 is SGHTA and CDR2 FQGNSA. This CDR3 reads CASSVTGYVTEAFF. The DNA of the CDR3 is TGTGCCAGCAGCGTGACAGGGTACGTTACTGAAGCTTTCTTT. Drawing the rest from reference TRBV7-2 and TRBJ1-1, the complete variable domain is GAGVSQSPSNKVTEKGKDVELRCDPISGHTALYWYRQSLGQGLEFLIYFQGNSAPDKSGLPSDRFSAERTGGSVSTLTIQRTQQEDSAVYLCASSVTGYVTEAFFGQGTRLTVV.

The chain uses TRBV5-6 and TRBJ1-2; 7 nucleotides line up with TRBD1. The CDR3 has 16 amino acids. Trimming removed 3 bases from V and 0 bases from J; junction bases left unmatched: 8. From germline, CDR1 is SGHDT and CDR2 YYEEEE. The DNA for the CDR3 is TGTGCCAGCAGCTATATAACAGGGGTAGCTAACTATGGCTACACCTTC. Translated: CASSYITGVANYGYTF.

This clone was detected only once. The gene calls are TRBV30 and TRBJ2-7, with 8 nucleotides matching TRBD2. The J segment lost 9 bases and the V segment lost 6 bases, leaving 10 bases of the junction unmatched. The V gene's germline CDR1 is GTSNPN and CDR2 SVGIG (reference sequence). CDR3 size: 12 residues. CDR3 sequence: CACTNLAGGQYF. The CDR3 DNA is TGTGCCTGTACCAATTTGGCGGGAGGGCAGTACTTC.